This T cell receptor (beta chain) was recovered during a study of cytomegalovirus exposure and HLA in healthy donors. V lost 6 bases and J lost 5; bases outside the gene matches: 8. This CDR3 has 15 residues. Germline V lookup: CDR1 MNHEY, CDR2 SMNVEV (reference sequence). The PCR contained 60 Vbeta and 13 Jbeta primers. This table comes from immunoSEQ multiplex PCR, and its TCRdb copy is limited to in-frame clones, with some not included. Among nearly 95,000 clones listed, 60% to 80% were seen once. The sequence came from a woman aged 25 to 39 in good health and CMV-seronegative. The V call is TRBV27, the J call TRBJ1-1; 11 bases map to TRBD1. Material for sequencing was PBMCs. The DNA for the CDR3 is TGTGCCAGCAGACCCCAGGGACAGGGGGAAACTGAAGCTTTCTTT. Amino acids: CASRPQGQGETEAFF.